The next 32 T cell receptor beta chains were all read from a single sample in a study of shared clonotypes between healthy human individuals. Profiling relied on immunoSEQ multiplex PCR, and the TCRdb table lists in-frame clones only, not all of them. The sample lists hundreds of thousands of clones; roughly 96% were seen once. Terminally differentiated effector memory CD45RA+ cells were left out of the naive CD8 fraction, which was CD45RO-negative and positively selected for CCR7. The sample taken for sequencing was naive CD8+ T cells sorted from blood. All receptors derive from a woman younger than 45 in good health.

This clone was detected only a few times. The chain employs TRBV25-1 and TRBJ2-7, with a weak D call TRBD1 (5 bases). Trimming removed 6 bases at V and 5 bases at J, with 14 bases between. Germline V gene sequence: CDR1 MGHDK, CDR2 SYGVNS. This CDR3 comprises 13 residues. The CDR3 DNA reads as TGTGCCAGCAGCCGACAGTTTAACGACGAGCAGTACTTC. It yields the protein CASSRQFNDEQYF.

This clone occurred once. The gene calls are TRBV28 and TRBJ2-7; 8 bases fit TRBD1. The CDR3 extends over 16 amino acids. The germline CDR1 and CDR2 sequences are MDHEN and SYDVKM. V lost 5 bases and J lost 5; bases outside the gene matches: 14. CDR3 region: CASSHLWGRGRDEQYF. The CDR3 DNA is TGTGCCAGCAGTCATCTTTGGGGCAGGGGGCGGGACGAGCAGTACTTC.

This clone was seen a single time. The CDR3 coding sequence is TGTGCCAGCAGCCTAGAAGGGGGCCTCGGGAACACTGAAGCTTTCTTT. Its protein is CASSLEGGLGNTEAFF. This chain links TRBV4-2 with TRBJ1-1; 7 bases align to TRBD1. The trim removed 4 bases at V and 1 base at J, leaving 9 bases unmatched. This CDR3 comprises 16 residues. Per the germline V gene, CDR1 is LGHNA and CDR2 is YNFKEQ.

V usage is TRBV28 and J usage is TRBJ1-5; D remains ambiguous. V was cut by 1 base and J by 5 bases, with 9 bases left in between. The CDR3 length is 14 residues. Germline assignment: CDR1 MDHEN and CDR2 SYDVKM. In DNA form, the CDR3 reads TGTGCCAGCAGTTTATATTTTCGGGATCAGCCCCAGCATTTT. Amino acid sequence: CASSLYFRDQPQHF.

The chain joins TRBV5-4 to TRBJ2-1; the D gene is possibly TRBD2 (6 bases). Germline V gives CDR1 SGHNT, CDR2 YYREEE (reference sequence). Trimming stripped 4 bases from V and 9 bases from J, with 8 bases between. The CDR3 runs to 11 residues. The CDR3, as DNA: TGTGCCAGCAGCGGGACTGCTGAGCAGTTCTTC. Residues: CASSGTAEQFF.

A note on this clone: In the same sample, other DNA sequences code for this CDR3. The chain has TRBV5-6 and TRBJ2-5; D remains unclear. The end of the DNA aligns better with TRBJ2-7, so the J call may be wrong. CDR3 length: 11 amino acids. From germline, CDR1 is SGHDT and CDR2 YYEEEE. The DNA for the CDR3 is TGTGCCAGCAGTCTCTCGGGCGAGCAGTACTTC. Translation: CASSLSGEQYF.

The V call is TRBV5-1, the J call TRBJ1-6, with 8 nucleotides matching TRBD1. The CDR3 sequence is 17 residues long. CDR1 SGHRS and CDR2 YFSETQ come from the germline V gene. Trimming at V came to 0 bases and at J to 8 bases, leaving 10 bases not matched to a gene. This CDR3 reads CASSLDFGQGEDSPLHF. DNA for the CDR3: TGCGCCAGCAGCTTGGACTTCGGACAGGGAGAGGATTCACCCCTCCACTTT.

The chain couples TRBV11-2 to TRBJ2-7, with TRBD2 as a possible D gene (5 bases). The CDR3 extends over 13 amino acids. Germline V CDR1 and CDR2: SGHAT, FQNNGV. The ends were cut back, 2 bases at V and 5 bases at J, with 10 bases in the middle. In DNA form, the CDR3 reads TGTGCCAGCAGCTTATCCTGGGGAGACGAGCAGTACTTC. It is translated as CASSLSWGDEQYF. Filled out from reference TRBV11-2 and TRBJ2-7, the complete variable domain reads EAGVAQSPRYKIIEKRQSVAFWCNPISGHATLYWYQQILGQGPKLLIQFQNNGVVDDSQLPKDRFSAERLKGVDSTLKIQPAKLEDSAVYLCASSLSWGDEQYFGPGTRLTVT.

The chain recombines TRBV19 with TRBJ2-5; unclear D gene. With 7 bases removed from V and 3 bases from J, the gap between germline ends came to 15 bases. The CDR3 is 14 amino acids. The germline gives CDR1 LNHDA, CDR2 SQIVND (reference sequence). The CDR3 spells CASKGWGREETQYF. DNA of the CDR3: TGTGCCAGTAAAGGGTGGGGAAGGGAAGAGACCCAGTACTTC.

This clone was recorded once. CDR3 region: CASSLKPGYTGELFF. The CDR3 DNA sequence: TGCGCCAGCAGCTTGAAACCGGGATACACCGGGGAGCTGTTTTTT. The rearrangement uses TRBV5-1 and TRBJ2-2; the D gene is possibly TRBD2 (5 bases). Germline V gene data show CDR1 as SGHRS and CDR2 as YFSETQ. V was trimmed by 1 base and J by 3 bases, leaving 10 bases between them. The CDR3 extends over 15 amino acids.

The CDR3 region has the DNA TGTGCCAGCAGCTTAAACGAGGGAGGTGGGGCCAACGTCCTGACTTTC. Its translation: CASSLNEGGGANVLTF. V is TRBV13 and J is TRBJ2-6; D is possibly TRBD2 (6 bases). Trimming took 2 bases from V and 3 from J, leaving 11 bases between them. The CDR3 is made up of 16 amino acids. In germline, CDR1 is PRHDT, CDR2 FYEKMQ (reference sequence).

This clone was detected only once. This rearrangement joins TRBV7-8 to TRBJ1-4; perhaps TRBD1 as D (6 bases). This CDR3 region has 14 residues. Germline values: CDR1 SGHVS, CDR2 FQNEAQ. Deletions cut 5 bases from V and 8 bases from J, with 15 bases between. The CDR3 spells CASSQIHREEKLFF. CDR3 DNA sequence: TGTGCCAGCAGCCAGATTCACAGGGAAGAAAAACTGTTTTTT.

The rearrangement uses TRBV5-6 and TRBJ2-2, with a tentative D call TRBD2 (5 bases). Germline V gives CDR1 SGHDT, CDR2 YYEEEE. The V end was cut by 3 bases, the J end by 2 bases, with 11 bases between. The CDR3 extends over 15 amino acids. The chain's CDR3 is CASSWTLGNTGELFF. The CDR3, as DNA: TGTGCCAGCAGCTGGACTCTTGGTAACACCGGGGAGCTGTTTTTT.

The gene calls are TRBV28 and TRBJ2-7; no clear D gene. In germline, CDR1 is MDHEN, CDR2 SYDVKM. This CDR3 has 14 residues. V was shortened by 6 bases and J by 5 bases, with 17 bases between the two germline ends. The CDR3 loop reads CASSPLRAPNEQYF. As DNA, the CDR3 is TGTGCCAGCAGCCCATTACGGGCCCCTAACGAGCAGTACTTC.

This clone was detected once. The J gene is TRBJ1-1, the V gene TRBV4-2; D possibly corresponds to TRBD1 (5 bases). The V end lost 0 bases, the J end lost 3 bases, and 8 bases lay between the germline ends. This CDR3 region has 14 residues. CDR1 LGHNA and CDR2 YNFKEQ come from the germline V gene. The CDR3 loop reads CASSQEMGDTEAFF. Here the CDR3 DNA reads TGTGCCAGCAGCCAAGAGATGGGGGACACTGAAGCTTTCTTT.

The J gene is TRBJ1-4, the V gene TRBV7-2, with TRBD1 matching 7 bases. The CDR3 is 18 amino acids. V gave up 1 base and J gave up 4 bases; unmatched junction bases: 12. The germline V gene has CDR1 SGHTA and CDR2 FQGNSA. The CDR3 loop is CASSLGDLRDRLNEKLFF. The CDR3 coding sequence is TGTGCCAGCAGCTTAGGGGACCTCCGGGACAGACTTAATGAAAAACTGTTTTTT. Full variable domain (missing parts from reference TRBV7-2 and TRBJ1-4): GAGVSQSPSNKVTEKGKDVELRCDPISGHTALYWYRQSLGQGLEFLIYFQGNSAPDKSGLPSDRFSAERTGGSVSTLTIQRTQQEDSAVYLCASSLGDLRDRLNEKLFFGSGTQLSVL.

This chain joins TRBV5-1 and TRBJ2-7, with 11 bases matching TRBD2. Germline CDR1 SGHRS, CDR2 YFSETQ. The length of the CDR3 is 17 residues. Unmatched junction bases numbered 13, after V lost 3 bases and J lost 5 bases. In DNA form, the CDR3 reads TGCGCCAGCAGCTGGGACGCACTAGCGGGAGTTGGCAACGAGCAGTACTTC. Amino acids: CASSWDALAGVGNEQYF.

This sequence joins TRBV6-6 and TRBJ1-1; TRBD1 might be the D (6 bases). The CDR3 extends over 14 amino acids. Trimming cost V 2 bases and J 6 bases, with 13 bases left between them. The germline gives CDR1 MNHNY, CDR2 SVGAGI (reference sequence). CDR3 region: CASSYGPGGAEAFF. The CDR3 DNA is TGTGCCAGCAGTTACGGTCCGGGGGGCGCTGAAGCTTTCTTT.

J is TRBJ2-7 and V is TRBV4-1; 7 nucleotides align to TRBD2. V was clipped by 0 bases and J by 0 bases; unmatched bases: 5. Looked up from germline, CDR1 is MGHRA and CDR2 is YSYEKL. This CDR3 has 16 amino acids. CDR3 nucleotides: TGCGCCAGCAGCCAAGATGGGGTAGCGGGCTCCTACGAGCAGTACTTC. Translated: CASSQDGVAGSYEQYF.

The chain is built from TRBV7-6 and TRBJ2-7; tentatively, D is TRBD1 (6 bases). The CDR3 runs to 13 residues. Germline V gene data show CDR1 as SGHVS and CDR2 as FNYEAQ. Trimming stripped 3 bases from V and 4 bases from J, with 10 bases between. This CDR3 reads CASSFGQFYEQYF. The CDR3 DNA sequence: TGTGCCAGCAGCTTTGGACAGTTTTACGAGCAGTACTTC.

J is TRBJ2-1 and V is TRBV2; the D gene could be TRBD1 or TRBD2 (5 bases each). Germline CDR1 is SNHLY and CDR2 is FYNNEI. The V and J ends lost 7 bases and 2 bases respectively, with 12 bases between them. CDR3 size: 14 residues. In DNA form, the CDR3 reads TGTGCCAGCATGGGACGATTGCCCTACAATGAGCAGTTCTTC. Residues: CASMGRLPYNEQFF.

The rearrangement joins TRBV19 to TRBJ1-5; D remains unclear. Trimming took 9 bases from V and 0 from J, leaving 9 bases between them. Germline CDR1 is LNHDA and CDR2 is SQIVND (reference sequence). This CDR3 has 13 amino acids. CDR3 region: CASQAGSNQPQHF. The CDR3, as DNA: TGTGCCAGCCAGGCTGGTAGCAATCAGCCCCAGCATTTT.

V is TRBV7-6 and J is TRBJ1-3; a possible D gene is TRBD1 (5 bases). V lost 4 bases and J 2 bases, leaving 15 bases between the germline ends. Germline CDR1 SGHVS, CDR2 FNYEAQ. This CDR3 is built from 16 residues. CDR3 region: CASSSNLGRTGNTIYF. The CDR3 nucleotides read TGTGCCAGCAGCTCGAACCTGGGACGGACTGGAAACACCATATATTTT.

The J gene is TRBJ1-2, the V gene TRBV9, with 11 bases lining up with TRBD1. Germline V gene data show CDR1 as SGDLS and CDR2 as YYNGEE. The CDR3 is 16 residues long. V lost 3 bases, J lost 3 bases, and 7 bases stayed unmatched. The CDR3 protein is CASSGTGGGGDYGYTF. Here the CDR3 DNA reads TGTGCCAGCAGCGGGACAGGGGGCGGGGGGGACTATGGCTACACCTTC.

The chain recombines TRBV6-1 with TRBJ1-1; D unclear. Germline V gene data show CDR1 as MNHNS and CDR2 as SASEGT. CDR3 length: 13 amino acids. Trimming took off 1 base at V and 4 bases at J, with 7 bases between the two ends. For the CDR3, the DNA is TGTGCCAGCAGTGAAGGTCGGATCACTGAAGCTTTCTTT. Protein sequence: CASSEGRITEAFF.

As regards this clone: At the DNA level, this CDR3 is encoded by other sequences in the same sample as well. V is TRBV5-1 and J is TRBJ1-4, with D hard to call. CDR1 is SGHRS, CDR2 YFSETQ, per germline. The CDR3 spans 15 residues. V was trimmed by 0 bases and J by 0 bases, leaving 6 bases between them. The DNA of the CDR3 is TGCGCCAGCAGCTTGGACAGTGCAACTAATGAAAAACTGTTTTTT. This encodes CASSLDSATNEKLFF.

The CDR3, as DNA: TGTGCCAGCAGCCCCTCTGGGAGGGGTTACGAGCAGTACTTC. It codes for CASSPSGRGYEQYF. The gene calls are TRBV7-9 and TRBJ2-7; 7 nucleotides align to TRBD2. The CDR3 length is 14 residues. CDR1 and CDR2 from the germline V gene are SEHNR and FQNEAQ (reference sequence). After removal of 5 bases from V and 4 bases from J, the junction contained 8 bases not matched to a gene.

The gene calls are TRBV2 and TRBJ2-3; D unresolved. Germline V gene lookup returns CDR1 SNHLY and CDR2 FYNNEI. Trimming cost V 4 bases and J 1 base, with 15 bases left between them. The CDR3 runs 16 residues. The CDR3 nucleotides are TGTGCCAGCAGTGTTTGGGGTGAGCGCGGCACAGATACGCAGTATTTT. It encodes CASSVWGERGTDTQYF.

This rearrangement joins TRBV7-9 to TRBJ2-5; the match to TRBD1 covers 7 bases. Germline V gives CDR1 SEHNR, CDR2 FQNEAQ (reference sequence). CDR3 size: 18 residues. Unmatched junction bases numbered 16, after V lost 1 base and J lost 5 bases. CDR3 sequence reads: CASSLDENRDSPVETQYF. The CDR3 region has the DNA TGTGCCAGCAGCTTAGACGAGAACCGGGACAGTCCGGTGGAGACCCAGTACTTC.

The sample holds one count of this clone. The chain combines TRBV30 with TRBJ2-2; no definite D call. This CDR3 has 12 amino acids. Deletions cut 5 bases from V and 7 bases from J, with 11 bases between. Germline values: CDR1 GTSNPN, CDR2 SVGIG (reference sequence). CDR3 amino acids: CAWHWRIGELFF. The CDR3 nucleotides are TGTGCCTGGCACTGGCGGATCGGGGAGCTGTTTTTT.

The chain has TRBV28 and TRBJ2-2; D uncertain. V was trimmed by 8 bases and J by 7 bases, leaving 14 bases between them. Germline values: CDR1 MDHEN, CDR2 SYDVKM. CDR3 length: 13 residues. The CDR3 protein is CASSRVTFGELFF. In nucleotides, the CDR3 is TGTGCCAGCTCCCGGGTTACGTTCGGGGAGCTGTTTTTT.

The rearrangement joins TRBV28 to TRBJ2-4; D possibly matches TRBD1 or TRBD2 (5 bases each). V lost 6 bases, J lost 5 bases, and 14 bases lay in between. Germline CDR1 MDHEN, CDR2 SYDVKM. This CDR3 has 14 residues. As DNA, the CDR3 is TGTGCCAGCAGGTCCGTGGGGACCGAAAACATTCAGTACTTC. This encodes CASRSVGTENIQYF.